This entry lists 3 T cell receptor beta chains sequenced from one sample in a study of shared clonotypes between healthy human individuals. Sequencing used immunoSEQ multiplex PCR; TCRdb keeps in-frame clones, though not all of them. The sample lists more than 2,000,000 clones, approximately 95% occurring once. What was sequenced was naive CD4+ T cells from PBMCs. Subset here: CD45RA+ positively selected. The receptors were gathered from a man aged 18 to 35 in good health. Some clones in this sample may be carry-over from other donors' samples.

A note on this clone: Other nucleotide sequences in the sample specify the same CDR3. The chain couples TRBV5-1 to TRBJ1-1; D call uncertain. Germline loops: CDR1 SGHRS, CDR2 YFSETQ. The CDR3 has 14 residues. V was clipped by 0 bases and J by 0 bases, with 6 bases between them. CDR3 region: CASSLVGLNTEAFF. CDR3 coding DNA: TGCGCCAGCAGCTTGGTCGGGTTGAACACTGAAGCTTTCTTT.

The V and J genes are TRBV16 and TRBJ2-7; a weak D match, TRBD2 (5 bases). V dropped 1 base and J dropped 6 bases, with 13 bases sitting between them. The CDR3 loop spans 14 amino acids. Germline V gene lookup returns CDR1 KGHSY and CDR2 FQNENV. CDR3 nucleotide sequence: TGTGCCAGCAGCCAATTTTCCGCCGGAGGCGAGCAGTACTTC. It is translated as CASSQFSAGGEQYF. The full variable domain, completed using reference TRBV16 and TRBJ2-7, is GEEVAQTPKHLVRGEGQKAKLYCAPIKGHSYVFWYQQVLKNEFKFLISFQNENVFDETGMPKERFSAKCLPNSPCSLEIQATKLEDSAVYFCASSQFSAGGEQYFGPGTRLTVT.

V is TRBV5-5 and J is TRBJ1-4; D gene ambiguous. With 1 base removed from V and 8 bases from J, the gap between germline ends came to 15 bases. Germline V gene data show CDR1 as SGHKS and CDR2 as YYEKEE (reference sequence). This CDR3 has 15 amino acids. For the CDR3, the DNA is TGTGCCAGCAGCTTGTCCGCACCTCGAAGGGAAAAACTGTTTTTT. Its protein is CASSLSAPRREKLFF.